This paragraph covers one T cell receptor (beta chain) sequence. This entry comes from a study of OX40 agonist ivuxolimab in advanced cancers. TCRdb keeps only in-frame clones here, not all; method: immunoSEQ multiplex PCR. The table shows some 80,000 clones, with 80% to 90% occurring only once. This TCR was sampled from an adult with an advanced solid tumor such as melanoma, head and neck, liver or kidney cancer. The sample in question was CD4+ or CD8+ T cells sorted from blood, obtained in a trial of the OX40 agonist ivuxolimab.

This CDR3 reads CAWSHASGQPQHF. CDR3 nucleotide sequence: TGTGCCTGGAGCCATGCAAGCGGGCAGCCCCAGCATTTT. This chain joins TRBV30 and TRBJ1-5; D ambiguous. The CDR3 runs 13 residues. Between the trimmed V and J ends, which lost 3 bases and 7 bases, there was a span of 13 bases. CDR1 is GTSNPN, CDR2 SVGIG, per germline (reference sequence).